Below are 31 T cell receptor beta chains sequenced from a single sample in a study of cytomegalovirus exposure and HLA in healthy donors. The PCR made use of 60 Vbeta and 13 Jbeta primers. TCRdb's copy holds only in-frame clones and misses some; the assay was immunoSEQ multiplex PCR. This listing includes some 150,000 clones. Sequenced input: PBMCs. The receptors come from a woman aged 18-29 years in good health and CMV-seropositive.

The V and J genes are TRBV4-1 and TRBJ2-7; TRBD1 might be the D (5 bases). CDR1 is MGHRA and CDR2 is YSYEKL in the germline V gene. The CDR3 covers 13 residues. Between the trimmed V and J ends, which lost 1 base and 5 bases, there was a span of 9 bases. The CDR3 sequence is CASSQGAGNEQYF. In nucleotides, the CDR3 is TGCGCCAGCAGCCAAGGCGCAGGGAACGAGCAGTACTTC.

This rearrangement joins TRBV19 to TRBJ2-5, with a tentative D call TRBD1 (6 bases). CDR1 and CDR2 from the germline V gene are LNHDA and SQIVND (reference sequence). CDR3 length equals 14 residues. The ends were cut back, 4 bases at V and 5 bases at J, with 14 bases in the middle. CDR3 sequence (DNA): TGTGCCAGTAGTAACCAGGGGTTGGGGGAGACCCAGTACTTC. Protein sequence: CASSNQGLGETQYF.

The chain joins TRBV9 to TRBJ2-1, with a possible D match to TRBD2 (6 bases). Germline V CDR1 and CDR2: SGDLS, YYNGEE. Between the trimmed V and J ends, which lost 3 bases and 1 base, there was a span of 11 bases. CDR3 length equals 15 residues. The DNA for the CDR3 is TGTGCCAGCAGCGCCACTAGCCCATCCTACAATGAGCAGTTCTTC. As protein: CASSATSPSYNEQFF.

The chain employs TRBV5-1 and TRBJ1-5; no clear D. The CDR3 contains 14 residues. Germline CDR1 SGHRS, CDR2 YFSETQ. Trimming removed 4 bases from V and 6 bases from J, with 14 bases in between. DNA for the CDR3: TGCGCCAGCAGCCCGGGTGCAGAGGGTCAGCCCCAGCATTTT. It yields the protein CASSPGAEGQPQHF.

The chain is built from TRBV5-1 and TRBJ2-7; D not certain. Looked up from germline, CDR1 is SGHRS and CDR2 is YFSETQ. The CDR3 runs 15 residues. Trimming took 6 bases from V and 4 from J, leaving 20 bases between them. In DNA form, the CDR3 reads TGCGCCAGCACCAGGAATCCATGGCAATCATACGAGCAGTACTTC. As protein: CASTRNPWQSYEQYF.

This sequence joins TRBV7-8 and TRBJ2-1, with 10 bases lining up with TRBD2. CDR3 length: 16 amino acids. CDR1 SGHVS and CDR2 FQNEAQ come from the germline V gene. The V segment lost 6 bases and the J segment 7 bases; nucleotides outside the gene matches: 12. The CDR3 bases are TGTGCCAGCAGACTTTTAGCGGGGGGATTAAAAAATGAGCAGTTCTTC. As protein: CASRLLAGGLKNEQFF.

The V call is TRBV6-1, the J call TRBJ1-3; D not resolved. V was pared by 1 base and J by 4 bases, with 5 bases between. CDR1 and CDR2 from the germline V gene are MNHNS and SASEGT. The CDR3 spans 13 residues. DNA for the CDR3: TGTGCCAGCAGTGAAGAACAGGGAAACACCATATATTTT. Amino acids: CASSEEQGNTIYF.

This chain connects TRBV19 to TRBJ1-3; D possibly corresponds to TRBD1 (5 bases). CDR1 and CDR2 from the germline V gene are LNHDA and SQIVND (reference sequence). V was shortened by 5 bases and J by 2 bases, with 10 bases between the two germline ends. The CDR3 contains 14 residues. The CDR3 sequence: CASSFPGAGNTIYF. The CDR3 DNA sequence: TGTGCCAGTAGTTTTCCGGGGGCTGGAAACACCATATATTTT.

The chain has TRBV19 and TRBJ2-1; 12 bases match TRBD2. Germline loops: CDR1 LNHDA, CDR2 SQIVND (reference sequence). This CDR3 is built from 15 residues. Unmatched junction bases numbered 8, after V lost 8 bases and J lost 6 bases. The CDR3 sequence is CASSKTSGSLNEQFF. The CDR3 nucleotides are TGTGCCAGTTCGAAGACTAGCGGGAGTCTCAATGAGCAGTTCTTC.

CDR3 protein: CASSIDDRGFQPQHF. The CDR3 DNA follows: TGTGCCAGTAGTATAGACGACAGGGGGTTTCAGCCCCAGCATTTT. The V gene is TRBV19, the J gene TRBJ1-5, with 9 bases identical to TRBD1. With 0 bases clipped from V and 6 bases from J, the junction kept 3 bases outside the gene matches. The germline V gene encodes CDR1 LNHDA and CDR2 SQIVND (reference sequence). The CDR3 spans 15 residues.

The chain couples TRBV28 to TRBJ2-3, with 9 bases fitting TRBD2. V was clipped by 5 bases and J by 4 bases; unmatched bases: 10. Germline values: CDR1 MDHEN, CDR2 SYDVKM. The CDR3 contains 16 residues. CDR3 sequence reads: CASSPPGAGGSDTQYF. CDR3 nucleotide sequence: TGTGCCAGCAGTCCCCCGGGGGCGGGAGGGTCAGATACGCAGTATTTT. The full variable domain, its missing parts supplied by reference TRBV28 and TRBJ2-3, is DVKVTQSSRYLVKRTGEKVFLECVQDMDHENMFWYRQDPGLGLRLIYFSYDVKMKEKGDIPEGYSVSREKKERFSLILESASTNQTSMYLCASSPPGAGGSDTQYFGPGTRLTVL.

CDR3 loop: CASSTREDILNTEAFF. The CDR3, as DNA: TGTGCCAGTAGTACCCGAGAAGATATTTTGAACACTGAAGCTTTCTTT. V and J are TRBV19 and TRBJ1-1, with D unclear. V was cut by 4 bases and J by 0 bases, with 15 bases left in between. The CDR3 runs 16 residues. Germline V CDR1 and CDR2: LNHDA, SQIVND (reference sequence).

The J gene is TRBJ1-5, the V gene TRBV19; a weak D match, TRBD1 (6 bases). The CDR3 spans 15 residues. The V end lost 2 bases, the J end lost 7 bases, and 15 bases lay between the germline ends. Germline CDR1 and CDR2: LNHDA and SQIVND (reference sequence). The CDR3 region is CASSILGGQGQPQHF. CDR3 nucleotides: TGTGCCAGTAGTATACTTGGGGGCCAGGGGCAGCCCCAGCATTTT.

The chain carries TRBV5-1 and TRBJ2-5, with 10 bases identical to TRBD1. V lost 0 bases and J lost 2; bases outside the gene matches: 7. CDR1 SGHRS and CDR2 YFSETQ come from the germline V gene. This CDR3 has 17 residues. CDR3 amino acids: CASSLALTGGLQETQYF. CDR3 nucleotide sequence: TGCGCCAGCAGCTTGGCCCTGACAGGGGGCCTTCAAGAGACCCAGTACTTC.

The J gene is TRBJ1-2, the V gene TRBV19, with D perhaps TRBD1 (6 bases). The germline V and J ends were trimmed by 3 bases and 2 bases, with 19 bases remaining between them. The CDR3 sequence is 17 residues long. CDR1 and CDR2 from the germline V gene are LNHDA and SQIVND (reference sequence). This CDR3 reads CASSILFGTTVNYGYTF. The CDR3 nucleotides read TGTGCCAGTAGTATTCTTTTCGGGACAACAGTAAACTATGGCTACACCTTC.

The CDR3 sequence: CASSPRRQAEAFF. Here the CDR3 DNA reads TGTGCCAGCTCCCCCCGCCGCCAGGCTGAAGCTTTCTTT. This chain joins TRBV6-1 and TRBJ1-1; D remains ambiguous. Trimming stripped 8 bases from V and 6 bases from J, with 16 bases between. The CDR3 extends over 13 amino acids. CDR1 is MNHNS, CDR2 SASEGT, per germline.

V usage is TRBV18 and J usage is TRBJ2-7; D is uncertain. This CDR3 is built from 14 residues. V lost 2 bases and J lost 0, with 8 bases in between. Germline loops: CDR1 KGHSH, CDR2 LQKENI. The CDR3 here is CASSPADISYEQYF. CDR3 in DNA: TGTGCCAGCTCACCAGCTGACATCTCCTACGAGCAGTACTTC.

CDR3 nucleotide sequence: TGTGCCAGCGGAGGACAGGGGGTAACTGAAGCTTTCTTT. It yields the protein CASGGQGVTEAFF. The gene calls are TRBV2 and TRBJ1-1; 10 positions agree with TRBD1. This CDR3 spans 13 amino acids. The V gene's germline CDR1 is SNHLY and CDR2 FYNNEI. The junction had 5 bases not matched to a gene; V was cut back by 8 bases and J by 5 bases.

J is TRBJ2-2 and V is TRBV7-6; 8 bases fit TRBD1. Germline CDR1 is SGHVS and CDR2 is FNYEAQ. The CDR3 extends over 18 amino acids. Trimming cost V 5 bases and J 4 bases; bases outside gene matches: 15. CDR3 region: CASSLTMPGGASTGELFF. CDR3 nucleotides: TGTGCCAGCAGCCTCACGATGCCAGGGGGCGCGAGCACCGGGGAGCTGTTTTTT.

The chain couples TRBV4-2 to TRBJ2-1; 7 positions agree with TRBD2. The junction had 7 bases not matched to a gene; V was cut back by 0 bases and J by 5 bases. The CDR3 totals 16 residues. CDR1 is LGHNA and CDR2 is YNFKEQ in the germline V gene. In nucleotides, the CDR3 is TGTGCCAGCAGCCAAGATGGCGGCGGGAGTCACAATGAGCAGTTCTTC. It translates to CASSQDGGGSHNEQFF.

This chain's CDR3 is CASSLSGRGGSPLHF. The CDR3 DNA reads TGTGCCAGCAGTTTATCGGGACGGGGAGGTTCACCCCTCCACTTT. The J gene is TRBJ1-6, the V gene TRBV27; D might be TRBD1 (5 bases). This CDR3 is 15 amino acids long. V gave up 0 bases and J gave up 9 bases, with 12 bases separating them. Germline CDR1 MNHEY, CDR2 SMNVEV (reference sequence).

The chain has TRBV7-8 and TRBJ2-7; TRBD1 might be the D (6 bases). The CDR3 has 16 residues. V was cut by 5 bases and J by 7 bases, with 24 bases left in between. The germline V gene has CDR1 SGHVS and CDR2 FQNEAQ. CDR3 protein: CASSLPSRGTAFEQYF. The CDR3 region has the DNA TGTGCCAGCAGCCTACCGTCGAGGGGGACCGCTTTTGAGCAGTACTTC.

This chain connects TRBV7-9 to TRBJ1-1; D may be TRBD1 (6 bases). Germline V lookup: CDR1 SEHNR, CDR2 FQNEAQ (reference sequence). V was clipped by 8 bases and J by 0 bases, with 19 bases between them. The CDR3 extends over 16 amino acids. Here the CDR3 reads CASWDYRVGMNTEAFF. For the CDR3, the DNA is TGTGCCAGCTGGGATTACAGGGTGGGCATGAACACTGAAGCTTTCTTT. The variable domain in full, completed from reference TRBV7-9 and TRBJ1-1, reads DTGVSQNPRHKITKRGQNVTFRCDPISEHNRLYWYRQTLGQGPEFLTYFQNEAQLEKSRLLSDRFSAERPKGSFSTLEIQRTEQGDSAMYLCASWDYRVGMNTEAFFGQGTRLTVV.

The V and J genes are TRBV4-2 and TRBJ1-5, with D possibly matching TRBD1 (5 bases). V lost 0 bases and J lost 6, with 15 bases in between. The CDR3 spans 16 residues. Germline V gives CDR1 LGHNA, CDR2 YNFKEQ. The CDR3 spells CASSQEGRQGGQPQHF. CDR3 bases: TGTGCCAGCAGCCAAGAGGGAAGGCAGGGCGGTCAGCCCCAGCATTTT.

The chain has TRBV7-6 and TRBJ2-3; D perhaps matches TRBD2 (6 bases). Trimming stripped 1 base from V and 0 bases from J, with 20 bases between. The germline CDR1 and CDR2 sequences are SGHVS and FNYEAQ. The CDR3 is 19 residues long. For the CDR3, the DNA is TGTGCCAGCAGCTTAGAGGCGGGACCAGGCGTCCCTAGCACAGATACGCAGTATTTT. It yields the protein CASSLEAGPGVPSTDTQYF.

The chain carries TRBV19 and TRBJ1-2; 12 bases map to TRBD1. V gave up 6 bases and J gave up 7 bases; unmatched junction bases: 15. The CDR3 covers 17 residues. In germline, CDR1 is LNHDA, CDR2 SQIVND (reference sequence). Here the CDR3 reads CASSTNKGDRGRGGYTF. CDR3 DNA sequence: TGTGCCAGTAGCACGAATAAGGGGGACAGGGGGCGTGGTGGCTACACCTTC.

This CDR3 is CASSPDRSYGYTF. CDR3 coding DNA: TGTGCCAGCTCACCGGACAGGAGCTATGGCTACACCTTC. The rearrangement links TRBV18 to TRBJ1-2, with 7 bases fitting TRBD1. The CDR3 contains 13 residues. Germline trimming cut 3 bases from V and 4 bases from J; bases unmatched to any gene: 2. The germline V gene encodes CDR1 KGHSH and CDR2 LQKENI.

The chain links TRBV10-1 to TRBJ2-1; the match to TRBD2 covers 10 bases. The germline gives CDR1 WNHNN, CDR2 SYGVQD (reference sequence). The CDR3 is 13 residues long. CDR3 loop: CAQWLAGVTEQFF. Written as DNA, the CDR3 is TGCGCTCAGTGGCTAGCGGGAGTTACTGAGCAGTTCTTC.

CDR3 protein: CASSLAGLSSYEQYF. The CDR3 DNA sequence: TGTGCCAGCAGCTTAGCGGGACTTAGCTCCTACGAGCAGTACTTC. The chain recombines TRBV7-9 with TRBJ2-7, with D maybe TRBD2 (6 bases). The CDR3 runs to 15 residues. V lost 0 bases, J lost 0 bases, and 9 bases lay in between. The germline V gene encodes CDR1 SEHNR and CDR2 FQNEAQ (reference sequence).

This rearrangement joins TRBV29-1 to TRBJ2-1, with a weak D call TRBD2 (7 bases). Trimming cost V 5 bases and J 9 bases, with 20 bases left between them. Germline CDR1 reads SQVTM; CDR2 reads ANQGSEA. The CDR3 is made up of 14 amino acids. The CDR3 sequence is CSVSPGGHMGEQFF. The DNA for the CDR3 is TGCAGCGTTTCCCCGGGGGGACATATGGGTGAGCAGTTCTTC.

This chain joins TRBV2 and TRBJ1-2, with unresolved D. The V gene lost 5 bases and the J gene lost 5 bases, with 12 bases spanning the gap. Germline values: CDR1 SNHLY, CDR2 FYNNEI. CDR3 length: 13 residues. The CDR3 loop reads CASSSTPGYGYTF. Written as DNA, the CDR3 is TGTGCCAGCAGTTCGACACCGGGGTATGGCTACACCTTC.